The source of this TCR beta chain is a study of blood T cells in healthy people across ages. Study-level background: About one barcoded TCR beta cDNA was captured per two T cells.

Trimming took off 3 bases at V and 1 base at J, with 14 bases between the two ends. The CDR3 is 16 residues long. CDR1 and CDR2 (germline): SGDLS, YYNGEE. Healthy Caucasians from Russia aged roughly 6 to 95 served as donors. Per individual sample, total RNA of at least 6 micrograms was extracted. With a J-beta primer mix and a sample-barcoded 5' primer, a second PCR ran roughly 7 to 11 cycles. TCRdb recomputed calls from the 5' RACE reads with MiXCR, one row per CDR3 protein. The sample gives fewer than 2,000,000 distinct CDR3 sequences, 35% to 50% of which show up once; around 23% is in the top ten. This receptor was identified in a human donor in good health. Sequencing used blood. V and J are TRBV9 and TRBJ2-1, with TRBD1 as a possible D gene (5 bases). CDR3 DNA: TGTGCCAGCAGCGCAGGGTGGGGATTATCCTACAATGAGCAGTTCTTC. This codes for CASSAGWGLSYNEQFF.